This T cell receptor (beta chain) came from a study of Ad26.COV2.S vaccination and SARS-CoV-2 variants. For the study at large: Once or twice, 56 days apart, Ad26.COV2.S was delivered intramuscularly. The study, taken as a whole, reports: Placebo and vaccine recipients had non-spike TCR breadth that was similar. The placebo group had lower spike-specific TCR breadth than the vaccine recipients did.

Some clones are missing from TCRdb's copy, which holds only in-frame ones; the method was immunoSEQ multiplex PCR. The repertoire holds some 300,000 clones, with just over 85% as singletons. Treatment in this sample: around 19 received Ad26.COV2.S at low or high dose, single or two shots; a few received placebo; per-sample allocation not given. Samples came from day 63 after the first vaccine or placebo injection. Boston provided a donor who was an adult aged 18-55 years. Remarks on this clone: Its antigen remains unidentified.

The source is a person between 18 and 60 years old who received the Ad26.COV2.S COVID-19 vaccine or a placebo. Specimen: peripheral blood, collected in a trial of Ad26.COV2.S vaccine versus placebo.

DNA for the CDR3: TGTGCCATCAGTGAGTCGCTACAGGGTCACGAGCAGTACTTC. Protein: CAISESLQGHEQYF. V is TRBV10-3 and J is TRBJ2-7; possible D gene TRBD1, 6 bases. The CDR3 runs to 14 residues. V lost 0 bases, J lost 5 bases, and 11 bases lay in between. Germline CDR1 and CDR2: ENHRY and SYGVKD.